The TCR beta chain under discussion was sequenced for a study of blood T cell repertoires in COVID-19. At the level of the study: The origin of the acute and convalescent COVID-19 samples was the United States, Italy and Spain. PBMCs, B-cell-depleted T cells, or T cells provided the cDNA or gDNA that made up the material.

Original methodology: Quantification of nucleated cells was approximated via reference gene primer amplification. Data came from immunoSEQ multiplex PCR; TCRdb stores just in-frame clones and leaves some out. V, J and clone size are taken as reported in that table, and D and trimming were inferred from the DNA itself. The table shows roughly 70,000 clones, with 76% occurring only once. Followed longitudinally, the Seattle patients had been enrolled during active infection. The CDR3 extends over 14 amino acids. CDR1 is MDHEN and CDR2 is SYDVKM in the germline V gene. The ends were cut back, 2 bases at V and 5 bases at J, with 12 bases in the middle.

The clonotype originates from a man aged 60 to 69 with COVID-19, enrolled during active disease. The specimen sequenced was peripheral blood. The chain joins TRBV28 to TRBJ2-5; D is possibly TRBD2 (7 bases). The CDR3 coding sequence is TGTGCCAGCAGTTTAGCAGGGGAGGGGGAGACCCAGTACTTC. As protein: CASSLAGEGETQYF.